This is a list of T cell receptor beta chains from one sample in a study of blood T cell repertoires in COVID-19. TCRdb keeps only in-frame clones here, not all; method: immunoSEQ multiplex PCR. Of over 200,000 clones in the sample, 84% were seen once. The sequencing sample was made of peripheral blood. The receptors originated from a woman at least 80 years old with active or convalescent COVID-19. CDR3s include the opening cysteine and the closing phenylalanine or tryptophan. D genes are given only for firm matches. Clone sizes are given selectively: once, few, many, or a class where the clone is expanded.

v_call,d_call,j_call,clone_size,cdr3_length,cdr3_nt,cdr3_aa
TRBV19,.,TRBJ1-4,.,16,TGTGCCAGTAGCCCTACGGATCTCAGGGTCAAGGAAAAACTGTTTTTT,CASSPTDLRVKEKLFF
TRBV30,TRBD2,TRBJ2-3,few,19,TGTGCCTGGAAGAGTGTAGCGGGCGACGCTTCCTCACCCACAGATACGCAGTATTTT,CAWKSVAGDASSPTDTQYF
TRBV19,TRBD2,TRBJ2-3,.,14,TGTGCCAGTACAACTAGCGGGGGGCGAGATACGCAGTATTTT,CASTTSGGRDTQYF
TRBV5-5,.,TRBJ2-7,few,15,TGTGCCAGCAGAGAGGGCGAACCGCGGCGGGGCGAGCAGTACTTC,CASREGEPRRGEQYF
TRBV6-2/TRBV6-3,TRBD2,TRBJ2-5,.,17,TGTGCCAGCAGCAATACCTTGACTAGCGGGAGGATGGAGACCCAGTACTTC,CASSNTLTSGRMETQYF
TRBV7-8,.,TRBJ1-2,.,14,TGTGCCAGCAGCTTAGCGCTTGCGGACTATGGCTACACCTTC,CASSLALADYGYTF
TRBV2,TRBD2,TRBJ2-1,.,15,TGTGCCAGCAATCCCAGCGGGGTTAACTACAATGAGCAGTTCTTC,CASNPSGVNYNEQFF
TRBV7-8,TRBD2,TRBJ2-3,.,16,TGTGCCAGCAGCGAGCGGGGGGGTACTAGCACAGATACGCAGTATTTT,CASSERGGTSTDTQYF
TRBV9,.,TRBJ2-4,.,15,TGTGCCAGCAGCGTAGCGGGACTAGCCAAAAACATTCAGTACTTC,CASSVAGLAKNIQYF
TRBV3-1/TRBV3-2,TRBD2,TRBJ2-1,.,12,TGTGCCAGCAGCCCCTCAAGGACTAGACAGTTCTTC,CASSPSRTRQFF
TRBV5-1,TRBD1,TRBJ1-4,.,16,TGCGCCAGCAGCTTGGCCATTGGACAGGGAGGTGAAAAACTGTTTTTT,CASSLAIGQGGEKLFF
TRBV11-2,TRBD2,TRBJ2-5,.,19,TGTGCCAGCAGCTTAGACGGACTAGCGGGAGGGCCTAGGCAGGAGACCCAGTACTTC,CASSLDGLAGGPRQETQYF
TRBV5-5,.,TRBJ2-7,.,16,TGTGCCAGCAGCAAAGGACTATATACCCTCAGCTACGAGCAGTACTTC,CASSKGLYTLSYEQYF
TRBV7-2,TRBD1,TRBJ1-4,.,15,TGTGCCAGCAGCACCAGGGGGCGGACTAATGAAAAACTGTTTTTT,CASSTRGRTNEKLFF
TRBV19,.,TRBJ1-1,.,16,TGTGCCAGTAGTATTTGGGGCACCCCACTGAACACTGAAGCTTTCTTT,CASSIWGTPLNTEAFF
TRBV5-5,.,TRBJ2-1,.,15,TGTGCCAGCAGCCACAGGGTCCTCTCCTACAATGAGCAGTTCTTC,CASSHRVLSYNEQFF
TRBV3-1/TRBV3-2,.,TRBJ2-3,.,11,TGTGCCAGAATGACAACAGATACGCAGTATTTT,CARMTTDTQYF
TRBV2,.,TRBJ2-4,.,15,TGTGCCAGCATGTCCGAGTCACTAGCCAAAAACATTCAGTACTTC,CASMSESLAKNIQYF
TRBV9,TRBD1,TRBJ2-7,.,14,TGTGCCAGCAGCGTTGAGACAGGGGGCTACGAGCAGTACTTC,CASSVETGGYEQYF
TRBV19,TRBD1,TRBJ2-5,.,13,TGTGCCAGTAGAATTGGGACAGAAGAGACCCAGTACTTC,CASRIGTEETQYF
TRBV16,.,TRBJ2-1,.,13,TGTGCCAGCAGCCTCCTCAGGGAGGATGAGCAGTTCTTC,CASSLLREDEQFF
TRBV4-3,TRBD1,TRBJ1-2,.,13,TGCGCCAGCAGCCAAGGACAGGGCGAGGCTAGGACCTTC,CASSQGQGEARTF
TRBV7-9,TRBD1,TRBJ2-1,.,15,TGTGCCAGCAGCTTCAACAGGGGTTCGACGAATGAGCAGTTCTTC,CASSFNRGSTNEQFF
TRBV19,.,TRBJ2-7,.,15,TGTGCCAGTAGTACGCAGGGGGGAAGCTCCTACGAGCAGTACTTC,CASSTQGGSSYEQYF
TRBV5-1,TRBD2,TRBJ2-5,.,17,TGCGCCAGCAGCGAGGGTCGAGGGACTAGCGCACAAGAGACCCAGTACTTC,CASSEGRGTSAQETQYF
TRBV6-5,.,TRBJ2-5,.,13,TGTGCCAGCAGTTACGTCAGATCAGAGACCCAGTACTTC,CASSYVRSETQYF
TRBV23-1,TRBD2,TRBJ2-2,.,18,TGCGCCAGCATCCCGCCGGAGCGGGAGGGCCCTCGGGGCGGGGAGCTGTTTTTT,CASIPPEREGPRGGELFF
TRBV19,.,TRBJ1-2,few,13,TGTGCCAGTAGTGAAGGGGCCGACTATGGCTACACCTTC,CASSEGADYGYTF
TRBV11-2,TRBD1,TRBJ1-4,.,15,TGTGCCAGCAGCTTAGCCGGGACAGGGAAAGAAAAACTGTTTTTT,CASSLAGTGKEKLFF
TRBV27,TRBD2,TRBJ2-5,.,16,TGTGCCAGCAGCCTCTATAGCGGGACGTACCAAGAGACCCAGTACTTC,CASSLYSGTYQETQYF
TRBV6-2/TRBV6-3,TRBD2,TRBJ2-1,.,13,TGTGCCAGCAGTTACTCACTACTAGCGGGGGGACTCTTC,CASSYSLLAGGLF
TRBV7-6,.,TRBJ2-1,.,14,TGTGCCAGCAGCTTAGTTTTAGCGACCCATGAGCAGTTCTTC,CASSLVLATHEQFF
TRBV30,TRBD1,TRBJ1-1,.,16,TGTGCCTGGAGCGTTGATTATGGAACAGGGGGCACTGAAGCTTTCTTT,CAWSVDYGTGGTEAFF
TRBV29-1,.,TRBJ2-1,.,14,TGCAGCGTTGGTGCGACTAGCTCCTACAATGAGCAGTTCTTC,CSVGATSSYNEQFF
TRBV28,.,TRBJ2-1,.,13,TGTGCCAGCAGGGCACCGGCGGGGTATGAGCAGTTCTTC,CASRAPAGYEQFF
TRBV14,.,TRBJ2-7,once,14,TGTGCCAGCAGCCAAGGAGGGGGGGTACCCGAGCAGTACTTC,CASSQGGGVPEQYF
TRBV18,TRBD1,TRBJ2-7,.,14,TGTGCCAGCTCACCAACGACAGGGCGGTACGAGCAGTACTTC,CASSPTTGRYEQYF
TRBV29-1,TRBD2,TRBJ2-7,few,16,TGCAGCGTTGGGACTAGCGGGAGAGTACAGGCGTACGAGCAGTACTTC,CSVGTSGRVQAYEQYF
TRBV14,.,TRBJ1-1,.,13,TGTGCCAGCAGCCGGGGGGGCGGCACTGAAGCTTTCTTT,CASSRGGGTEAFF
TRBV6-6,.,TRBJ2-7,.,16,TGTGCCAGCAGTTTCCTTCCCAGGGGGGCCAGCTACGAGCAGTACTTC,CASSFLPRGASYEQYF
TRBV11-2,TRBD1,TRBJ1-2,once,13,TGTGCCAGCAGCCCGGGACAGGGGGTCGGCTACACCTTC,CASSPGQGVGYTF
TRBV5-8,.,TRBJ2-5,.,16,TGTGCCAGCAGCGGGTATAGCGGAGTCCCACAAGAGACCCAGTACTTC,CASSGYSGVPQETQYF
TRBV7-8,.,TRBJ1-1,.,14,TGTGCCAGCAGCCCGCAATTACAGGAAACTGAAGCTTTCTTT,CASSPQLQETEAFF
TRBV5-8,.,TRBJ1-2,.,14,TGTGCCAGCACTACGGCAGGGGCTAACTATGGCTACACCTTC,CASTTAGANYGYTF
TRBV9,.,TRBJ1-2,.,13,TGTGCCAGCAGCCCGACGGGGAACTATGGCTACACCTTC,CASSPTGNYGYTF
TRBV5-1,.,TRBJ1-4,.,15,TGCGCCAGCAGCCCGGGGTCCCTTGGTGGGGAAAAACTGTTTTTT,CASSPGSLGGEKLFF
TRBV4-2,TRBD2,TRBJ2-7,.,15,TGTGCCAGCAGCCCTCTAGCGGGGGGGGCCTACGAGCAGTACTTC,CASSPLAGGAYEQYF
TRBV11-3,TRBD1,TRBJ1-5,.,15,TGTGCCAGCAGCCCCGGGGGACAGGGCAATCAGCCCCAGCATTTT,CASSPGGQGNQPQHF
TRBV11-2,TRBD1,TRBJ2-3,.,13,TGTGCCAGCAGCCCACAGGGGAGAGATACGCAGTATTTT,CASSPQGRDTQYF
TRBV5-1,.,TRBJ1-2,few,17,TGCGCCAGCAGCCCCCCGGGAGGGGAGATACGATTCGATGGCTACACCTTC,CASSPPGGEIRFDGYTF
TRBV25-1,TRBD1,TRBJ2-3,.,15,TGTGCCAGCAGTGAACTAGGGGGCGCGGGAGATACGCAGTATTTT,CASSELGGAGDTQYF
TRBV7-9,.,TRBJ1-2,.,14,TGTGCCAGCAGCTTGGGCGGGGCGAGTTATGGCTACACCTTC,CASSLGGASYGYTF
TRBV18,TRBD1,TRBJ2-7,.,15,TGTGCCAGCTCATCGTGGACAGGGGGCGTTATCGTGCAGTACTTC,CASSSWTGGVIVQYF
TRBV18,TRBD2,TRBJ2-5,.,16,TGTGCCAGCTCACCGGGGGCTAGCGGGAGTCATGAGACCCAGTACTTC,CASSPGASGSHETQYF
TRBV5-1,TRBD1,TRBJ1-2,.,15,TGCGCCAGCAGCGCGAGTGGACAGGGTAACTATGGCTACACCTTC,CASSASGQGNYGYTF
TRBV9,.,TRBJ2-3,.,12,TGTGCCAGCAGCGGGCGGGGAGATACGCAGTATTTT,CASSGRGDTQYF
TRBV4-1,TRBD2,TRBJ2-1,.,18,TGCGCCAGCAGCCAAAAGAGACTAGCGGGAGAAAGCCACAATGAGCAGTTCTTC,CASSQKRLAGESHNEQFF